These 18 T cell receptor beta chains were sequenced from one sample in a study of cytomegalovirus exposure and HLA in healthy donors. The PCR employed 60 Vbeta primers together with 13 Jbeta primers. Sequencing used immunoSEQ multiplex PCR; TCRdb keeps in-frame clones, though not all of them. The sample comprises approximately 160,000 clones, 80% of which are singletons, and 1% rests with the top ten. Sample: PBMCs. All receptors come from a woman in her fifties or sixties in good health and CMV-seropositive.

This sequence joins TRBV10-2 and TRBJ1-5; TRBD1 matches at 7 bases. This CDR3 is built from 15 residues. Trimming cost V 6 bases and J 0 bases; bases outside gene matches: 5. Germline V CDR1 and CDR2: WSHSY, SAAADI. CDR3 sequence: CASSADRASNQPQHF. The CDR3 nucleotides read TGCGCCAGCAGCGCAGACAGGGCTAGCAATCAGCCCCAGCATTTT.

This clone was counted a single time. The chain joins TRBV15 to TRBJ2-3; maybe TRBD1 (6 bases). The CDR3 loop spans 16 amino acids. The V end lost 2 bases, the J end lost 1 base, and 13 bases lay between the germline ends. Germline assignment: CDR1 LNHNV and CDR2 YYDKDF (reference sequence). The CDR3, as DNA: TGTGCCACCAGCAGACGAAGACAGGTGGGCACAGATACGCAGTATTTT. Translating it yields CATSRRRQVGTDTQYF.

This chain uses TRBV7-8 with TRBJ2-4; TRBD1 matches 10 bases. Germline V gene data show CDR1 as SGHVS and CDR2 as FQNEAQ. The junction had 6 bases not matched to a gene; V was cut back by 4 bases and J by 0 bases. The CDR3 sequence is 17 residues long. CDR3 amino acids: CASSSNDRGLAKNIQYF. The DNA for the CDR3 is TGTGCCAGCAGCTCTAATGACAGGGGGCTAGCCAAAAACATTCAGTACTTC.

The table lists this clone with many counts. The CDR3 region is CASMSSYNSPLHF. CDR3 nucleotides: TGTGCCAGCATGAGCTCCTATAATTCACCCCTCCACTTT. The chain recombines TRBV7-9 with TRBJ1-6; D remains unclear. V dropped 7 bases and J dropped 0 bases, with 4 bases sitting between them. This CDR3 comprises 13 residues. Germline assignment: CDR1 SEHNR and CDR2 FQNEAQ (reference sequence). Based on the CDR3 plus reference TRBV7-9 and TRBJ1-6, the full variable domain is DTGVSQNPRHKITKRGQNVTFRCDPISEHNRLYWYRQTLGQGPEFLTYFQNEAQLEKSRLLSDRFSAERPKGSFSTLEIQRTEQGDSAMYLCASMSSYNSPLHFGNGTRLTVT.

The sample holds a few counts of this clone. The rearrangement uses TRBV2 and TRBJ2-4, with TRBD2 matching over 8 bases. CDR1 is SNHLY, CDR2 FYNNEI, per germline. The CDR3 runs 15 residues. J lost 1 base, V lost 3 bases, and 2 bases had no gene match. The CDR3 DNA follows: TGTGCCAGCAGTGAGGCGGGAGGCGCCAAAAACATTCAGTACTTC. It specifies CASSEAGGAKNIQYF. Full variable domain (outside the CDR3, taken from reference TRBV2 and TRBJ2-4): EPEVTQTPSHQVTQMGQEVILRCVPISNHLYFYWYRQILGQKVEFLVSFYNNEISEKSEIFDDQFSVERPDGSNFTLKIRSTKLEDSAMYFCASSEAGGAKNIQYFGAGTRLSVL.

This clone has just a few counts. The V and J genes are TRBV4-2 and TRBJ2-7, with D possibly TRBD2 on 6 matching bases. The CDR3 is 16 amino acids. Germline assignment: CDR1 LGHNA and CDR2 YNFKEQ. V gave up 0 bases and J gave up 2 bases, with 14 bases separating them. The CDR3 bases are TGTGCCAGCAGCCAAGAACGGTCTAGCGACACCTACGAGCAGTACTTC. Protein sequence: CASSQERSSDTYEQYF.

J is TRBJ1-2 and V is TRBV5-4, with a possible D match to TRBD1 (5 bases). Germline assignment: CDR1 SGHNT and CDR2 YYREEE (reference sequence). Trimming shortened V by 0 bases and J by 5 bases, and 17 bases separated the two germline ends. The CDR3 loop spans 16 amino acids. Here the CDR3 DNA reads TGTGCCAGCAGCTTGGGCGGGGGAAGACGAGAGTATGGCTACACCTTC. This translates into CASSLGGGRREYGYTF.

V is TRBV19 and J is TRBJ2-2; D perhaps matches TRBD1 (7 bases). The CDR3 contains 18 residues. The V end lost 3 bases, the J end lost 2 bases, and 19 bases lay between the germline ends. Germline-derived CDR1 and CDR2 are LNHDA and SQIVND (reference sequence). CDR3 amino acids: CASSIPVGGGGNTGELFF. CDR3 DNA: TGTGCCAGTAGTATTCCCGTCGGAGGAGGGGGCAACACCGGGGAGCTGTTTTTT. Using reference TRBV19 and TRBJ2-2 for the parts outside the CDR3, the full variable domain is DGGITQSPKYLFRKEGQNVTLSCEQNLNHDAMYWYRQDPGQGLRLIYYSQIVNDFQKGDIAEGYSVSREKKESFPLTVTSAQKNPTAFYLCASSIPVGGGGNTGELFFGEGSRLTVL.

The chain is built from TRBV5-1 and TRBJ2-7; 7 positions agree with TRBD1. Per germline, CDR1 SGHRS and CDR2 YFSETQ. V was clipped by 4 bases and J by 3 bases; unmatched bases: 22. The length of the CDR3 is 19 residues. The CDR3 loop reads CASSIPKGRDRVEYYEQYF. The CDR3 nucleotides are TGCGCCAGCAGCATTCCTAAAGGCCGAGACAGGGTTGAATACTACGAGCAGTACTTC.

Remarks on this clone: A junction boundary mismatches the germline segment, possibly from a read error. The rearrangement uses TRBV28 and TRBJ2-2, with a possible D match to TRBD2 (5 bases). CDR1 is MDHEN and CDR2 is SYDVKM in the germline V gene. The CDR3 spans 14 residues. The CDR3 DNA reads TGTGCCAGCAAAGGAACTCTAAACACCGGGGAGTTGTTTTTT. As protein: CASKGTLNTGELFF.

This clone was seen a single time. The CDR3 region is CASSPNALSYNEQFF. In nucleotides, the CDR3 is TGTGCCAGCAGTCCTAACGCCCTATCCTACAATGAGCAGTTCTTC. The chain employs TRBV7-3 and TRBJ2-1; D gene unclear. Trimming removed 6 bases at V and 1 base at J, with 13 bases between. CDR3 length equals 15 residues. Germline V lookup: CDR1 SGHTA, CDR2 FQGTGA.

V is TRBV4-3 and J is TRBJ1-3, with TRBD1 matching 8 bases. Trimming took 3 bases from V and 3 from J; bases not matched to a gene: 1. This CDR3 region has 14 residues. Germline V gene sequence: CDR1 LGHNA, CDR2 YSLEER. CDR3 amino acids: CASSQGQVGNTIYF. The CDR3 DNA is TGCGCCAGCAGCCAGGGACAGGTTGGAAACACCATATATTTT.

This clone was counted once. The J gene is TRBJ1-5, the V gene TRBV28, with D possibly matching TRBD1 (6 bases). This CDR3 region has 14 residues. Trimming removed 8 bases at V and 3 bases at J, with 14 bases between. Germline V gives CDR1 MDHEN, CDR2 SYDVKM. CDR3 bases: TGTGCCAGCGGATACGGACAGACCAATCAGCCCCAGCATTTT. Its translation: CASGYGQTNQPQHF.

V gene TRBV9 combines with J gene TRBJ2-1; the match to TRBD2 covers 12 bases. Germline values: CDR1 SGDLS, CDR2 YYNGEE. Trimming removed 4 bases from V and 9 bases from J; junction bases left unmatched: 11. CDR3 length equals 16 residues. CDR3 nucleotide sequence: TGTGCCAGCAGCAGGACTAGCGGGATTGCCGGGGTTGAGCAGTTCTTC. Translated, it gives CASSRTSGIAGVEQFF.

CDR3 amino acids: CASSRDRAYGYTF. CDR3 DNA: TGTGCCAGCAGCCGGGACAGGGCTTATGGCTACACCTTC. The chain employs TRBV7-2 and TRBJ1-2, with 9 bases that match TRBD1. CDR3 size: 13 residues. V lost 5 bases and J lost 5; bases outside the gene matches: 3. Germline assignment: CDR1 SGHTA and CDR2 FQGNSA.

The gene calls are TRBV7-9 and TRBJ2-3; the match to TRBD2 covers 7 bases. The germline CDR1 and CDR2 sequences are SEHNR and FQNEAQ (reference sequence). The CDR3 is 15 residues long. J gave up 3 bases and V 2 bases, and 5 bases lay outside the gene matches. The CDR3 here is CASSLRGGGTDTQYF. CDR3 nucleotides: TGTGCCAGCAGCTTACGTGGGGGGGGAACAGATACGCAGTATTTT.

The chain carries TRBV21-1 and TRBJ1-3. TRBV21-1 is a pseudogene. There are 13 residues in the CDR3. The CDR3 region has the DNA TGTGCCAGGCGGGGGGGGAATGGAAACACCATATATTTT. Translating it yields CARRGGNGNTIYF.

The chain carries TRBV5-4 and TRBJ2-6, with 8 bases fitting TRBD1. The germline CDR1 and CDR2 sequences are SGHNT and YYREEE (reference sequence). This CDR3 comprises 17 residues. V lost 3 bases, J lost 2 bases, and 7 bases stayed unmatched. CDR3 protein: CASSSRQGSAGANVLTF. The DNA of the CDR3 is TGTGCCAGCAGCTCGAGACAGGGGAGCGCTGGGGCCAACGTCCTGACTTTC. Full variable domain (remainder filled in from reference TRBV5-4 and TRBJ2-6): ETGVTQSPTHLIKTRGQQVTLRCSSQSGHNTVSWYQQALGQGPQFIFQYYREEENGRGNFPPRFSGLQFPNYSSELNVNALELDDSALYLCASSSRQGSAGANVLTFGAGSRLTVL.